The 5 T cell receptor beta chains below come from one sample, sequenced in a study of blood T cell repertoires in COVID-19. Sequenced by immunoSEQ multiplex PCR; TCRdb stores in-frame clones only, minus some. The sample has just over 150,000 clones, approximately 82% seen once. Sequencing was performed on peripheral blood. The receptors come from a woman aged 45 to 65 with acute or convalescent COVID-19.

The J gene is TRBJ2-5, the V gene TRBV5-1, with 9 bases aligning to TRBD1. The germline gives CDR1 SGHRS, CDR2 YFSETQ. The length of the CDR3 is 15 residues. The V segment lost 4 bases and the J segment 2 bases; nucleotides outside the gene matches: 6. The CDR3 region is CASSPTGTGQETQYF. The CDR3 region has the DNA TGCGCCAGCAGCCCGACCGGGACAGGGCAAGAGACCCAGTACTTC.

The chain has TRBV4-1 and TRBJ2-1; D call uncertain. The CDR3 contains 17 residues. Trimming shortened V by 0 bases and J by 6 bases, and 18 bases separated the two germline ends. Germline V CDR1 and CDR2: MGHRA, YSYEKL. The CDR3, as DNA: TGCGCCAGCAGCCAAGAATTAGTATCGAGTTTTCTCAATGAGCAGTTCTTC. Its translation is CASSQELVSSFLNEQFF.

This clone appeared a single time. V and J are TRBV9 and TRBJ2-3, with D possibly being TRBD2 (6 bases). V lost 1 base to trimming and J lost 2 bases, with 11 bases between them. In germline, CDR1 is SGDLS, CDR2 YYNGEE. The CDR3 runs 15 residues. This CDR3 is CASSVTSYDTDTQYF. CDR3 in DNA: TGTGCCAGCAGCGTAACTAGCTACGACACAGATACGCAGTATTTT.

This rearrangement joins TRBV6-5 to TRBJ1-2; 8 nucleotides agree with TRBD1. Germline V gives CDR1 MNHEY, CDR2 SVGAGI. The CDR3 is 15 amino acids. V shed 6 bases, J shed 7 bases, and the junction held 13 bases outside the gene matches. The CDR3: CASRSTGDRKGGYTF. The CDR3 DNA follows: TGTGCCAGCAGATCAACCGGGGACAGGAAGGGTGGCTACACCTTC.

This chain connects TRBV4-1 to TRBJ2-3; D is ambiguous. Germline CDR1 is MGHRA and CDR2 is YSYEKL. This CDR3 is built from 14 residues. Trimming removed 1 base at V and 2 bases at J, with 7 bases between. The CDR3 protein is CASSQVAFTDTQYF. The CDR3, as DNA: TGCGCCAGCAGCCAAGTAGCTTTCACAGATACGCAGTATTTT.